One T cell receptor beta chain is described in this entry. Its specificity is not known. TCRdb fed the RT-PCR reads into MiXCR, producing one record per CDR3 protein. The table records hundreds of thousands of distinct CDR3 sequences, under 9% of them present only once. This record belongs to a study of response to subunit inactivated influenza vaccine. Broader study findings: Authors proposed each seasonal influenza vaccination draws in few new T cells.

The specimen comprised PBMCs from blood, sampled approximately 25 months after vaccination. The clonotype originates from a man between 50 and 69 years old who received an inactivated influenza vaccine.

The CDR3, as DNA: TGTGCCAGCAGCTTGGGGGGAGGACAGGGCAGAGACGAGCAGTACTTC. This codes for CASSLGGGQGRDEQYF. The chain has TRBV7-9 and TRBJ2-7; 8 bases are shared with TRBD1. The CDR3 spans 16 residues. Unmatched junction bases numbered 12, after V lost 3 bases and J lost 5 bases. The germline V gene encodes CDR1 SEHNR and CDR2 FQNEAQ (reference sequence).